The entry below gives a single T cell receptor (beta chain) sequence along with its context. Antigen: not known. Busulfan-fludarabine conditioning, marrow transplant, and cyclophosphamide on days +3 and +4 were administered. Generated by immunoSEQ multiplex PCR, the TCRdb table keeps only in-frame clones and is missing some. The sample consists of 42,000 or so clones, 90% of them appearing once. The data are from a study of T cells after posttransplantation cyclophosphamide. Findings and limits, study-wide: Tissue-infiltrating T cells from skin or gut overlapped little with blood T cells.

CDR1 and CDR2 (germline): LNHDA, SQIVND (reference sequence). The CDR3 covers 16 residues. V lost 4 bases and J lost 1; bases outside the gene matches: 9. The sequence came from a male patient aged 55-69 years who received an allogeneic stem cell transplant from a related donor and was CMV-positive. Some of the T cells might come from the graft donor. The specimen was PBMCs, collected around 60 days after allogeneic stem cell transplant with posttransplant cyclophosphamide. This chain links TRBV19 with TRBJ1-2; 7 bases map to TRBD1. The CDR3 DNA sequence: TGTGCCAGTAGTACTTCAACAGGGGACCTTAACTATGGCTACACCTTC. It yields the protein CASSTSTGDLNYGYTF.